A selection of T cell receptor beta chains follows, all from one sample in a study of blood T cell repertoires in COVID-19. Profiling relied on immunoSEQ multiplex PCR, and the TCRdb table lists in-frame clones only, not all of them. The data show roughly 200,000 clones, roughly 80% seen once. The sample comprised peripheral blood. All receptors derive from a man between 60 and 75 years old with acute or convalescent COVID-19. Each CDR3 is given with its conserved first and last residue. D genes are given only for firm matches. Only part of the rows carry a size: once, few, many, or a class if the clone is expanded.

clone_size: NA; v_call: TRBV6-6; d_call: TRBD1; j_call: TRBJ1-5; cdr3_aa: CASTSDRGNQPQHF; cdr3_nt: TGTGCCAGCACCTCTGACAGGGGTAATCAGCCCCAGCATTTT
clone_size: NA; v_call: TRBV24-1; d_call: TRBD1; j_call: TRBJ1-5; cdr3_aa: CATQQGTYSNQPQHF; cdr3_nt: TGTGCCACCCAACAGGGGACGTATAGCAATCAGCCCCAGCATTTT
clone_size: once; v_call: TRBV5-6; d_call: NA; j_call: TRBJ1-1; cdr3_aa: CASSGQTGNTEAFF; cdr3_nt: TGTGCCAGCAGCGGACAAACAGGGAACACTGAAGCTTTCTTT
clone_size: NA; v_call: TRBV5-1; d_call: TRBD1; j_call: TRBJ2-2; cdr3_aa: CASSSPGQGPPFVTPNTGELFF; cdr3_nt: TGCGCCAGCAGCTCGCCTGGACAGGGCCCTCCGTTTGTGACCCCGAACACCGGGGAGCTGTTTTTT
clone_size: NA; v_call: TRBV12-3/TRBV12-4; d_call: TRBD1; j_call: TRBJ1-3; cdr3_aa: CASRRDSRRTIYF; cdr3_nt: TGTGCCAGCAGACGGGACAGCCGGCGCACCATATATTTT
clone_size: NA; v_call: TRBV5-1; d_call: TRBD1; j_call: TRBJ2-3; cdr3_aa: CASSLDRAGDTQYF; cdr3_nt: TGCGCCAGCAGCCTGGACAGGGCCGGGGATACGCAGTATTTT
clone_size: once; v_call: TRBV4-3; d_call: TRBD1; j_call: TRBJ1-4; cdr3_aa: CASSVQGSNEKLFF; cdr3_nt: TGCGCCAGCAGCGTACAGGGGTCTAATGAAAAACTGTTTTTT
clone_size: NA; v_call: TRBV7-2; d_call: TRBD2; j_call: TRBJ2-1; cdr3_aa: CASSPSGGGYNEQFF; cdr3_nt: TGTGCCAGCAGCCCTAGCGGGGGGGGCTACAATGAGCAGTTCTTC
clone_size: NA; v_call: TRBV29-1; d_call: TRBD1; j_call: TRBJ1-1; cdr3_aa: CSAGGQDRGVNTEAFF; cdr3_nt: TGCAGCGCGGGAGGCCAGGACAGGGGTGTGAACACTGAAGCTTTCTTT
clone_size: NA; v_call: TRBV6-5; d_call: TRBD2; j_call: TRBJ2-7; cdr3_aa: CASSIAGGNEQYF; cdr3_nt: TGTGCCAGCAGTATAGCGGGAGGAAACGAGCAGTACTTC
clone_size: NA; v_call: TRBV12-3/TRBV12-4; d_call: NA; j_call: TRBJ1-1; cdr3_aa: CASSLRVNTEAFF; cdr3_nt: TGTGCCAGCAGTTTGAGGGTAAACACTGAAGCTTTCTTT
clone_size: once; v_call: TRBV27; d_call: TRBD1; j_call: TRBJ2-3; cdr3_aa: CASSLRPPGGASFHTDTQYF; cdr3_nt: TGTGCCAGCAGTTTAAGGCCCCCAGGGGGCGCTTCCTTTCACACAGATACGCAGTATTTT
clone_size: NA; v_call: TRBV19; d_call: NA; j_call: TRBJ2-3; cdr3_aa: CASSVTPMKTDTQYF; cdr3_nt: TGTGCCAGTAGTGTTACCCCTATGAAGACAGATACGCAGTATTTT
clone_size: NA; v_call: TRBV24-1; d_call: TRBD1; j_call: TRBJ1-2; cdr3_aa: CATSDWTGNGYTF; cdr3_nt: TGTGCCACCAGTGATTGGACAGGGAATGGCTACACCTTC
clone_size: NA; v_call: TRBV20-1; d_call: NA; j_call: TRBJ1-2; cdr3_aa: CSARAYGYTF; cdr3_nt: TGCAGTGCTAGGGCTTATGGCTACACCTTC
clone_size: NA; v_call: TRBV4-2; d_call: NA; j_call: TRBJ1-5; cdr3_aa: CASSQDKLAQPQHF; cdr3_nt: TGTGCCAGCAGCCAAGATAAGTTGGCTCAGCCCCAGCATTTT
clone_size: NA; v_call: TRBV29-1; d_call: NA; j_call: TRBJ2-1; cdr3_aa: CSVELSISEGEQFF; cdr3_nt: TGCAGCGTTGAACTGTCTATATCTGAGGGTGAGCAGTTCTTC
clone_size: NA; v_call: TRBV5-1; d_call: NA; j_call: TRBJ2-3; cdr3_aa: CASSNSQWRTDTQYF; cdr3_nt: TGCGCCAGCAGTAACTCCCAATGGAGGACAGATACGCAGTATTTT
clone_size: NA; v_call: TRBV11-2; d_call: NA; j_call: TRBJ2-2; cdr3_aa: CASSGSSGEKGELFF; cdr3_nt: TGTGCCAGCAGCGGCTCTTCGGGGGAGAAGGGGGAGCTGTTTTTT
clone_size: few; v_call: TRBV28; d_call: NA; j_call: TRBJ2-7; cdr3_aa: CASEPVDSYYEQYF; cdr3_nt: TGTGCCAGCGAACCCGTTGACAGCTACTACGAGCAGTACTTC
clone_size: NA; v_call: TRBV7-7; d_call: TRBD1; j_call: TRBJ2-1; cdr3_aa: CASSLQGANEQFF; cdr3_nt: TGTGCCAGCAGCTTACAGGGGGCGAATGAGCAGTTCTTC
clone_size: once; v_call: TRBV6-5; d_call: NA; j_call: TRBJ2-7; cdr3_aa: CASMRGGGADYEQYF; cdr3_nt: TGTGCCAGCATGCGTGGAGGCGGAGCTGACTACGAGCAGTACTTC
clone_size: NA; v_call: TRBV6-6; d_call: TRBD1; j_call: TRBJ1-3; cdr3_aa: CASSPGQGFLNTIYF; cdr3_nt: TGTGCCAGCAGCCCTGGACAGGGGTTTTTGAACACCATATATTTT
clone_size: NA; v_call: TRBV6-5; d_call: TRBD1; j_call: TRBJ1-3; cdr3_aa: CASNGQGASGNTIYF; cdr3_nt: TGTGCCAGCAACGGACAGGGGGCGTCTGGAAACACCATATATTTT
clone_size: once; v_call: TRBV3-1/TRBV3-2; d_call: TRBD2; j_call: TRBJ2-7; cdr3_aa: CASSQEISGRNRYEQYF; cdr3_nt: TGTGCCAGCAGCCAGGAGATTAGCGGGAGAAATCGCTACGAGCAGTACTTC
clone_size: NA; v_call: TRBV3-1/TRBV3-2; d_call: TRBD2; j_call: TRBJ2-3; cdr3_aa: CASSQAGVDTQYF; cdr3_nt: TGTGCCAGCAGCCAGGCGGGAGTGGATACGCAGTATTTT
clone_size: NA; v_call: TRBV5-6; d_call: TRBD2; j_call: TRBJ2-3; cdr3_aa: CASSDTGLAVTDTQYF; cdr3_nt: TGTGCCAGCAGCGATACGGGACTAGCGGTCACAGATACGCAGTATTTT
clone_size: many; v_call: TRBV4-1; d_call: NA; j_call: TRBJ1-3; cdr3_aa: CASSPITGKENTIYF; cdr3_nt: TGCGCCAGCAGCCCGATAACAGGGAAGGAAAACACCATATATTTT
clone_size: NA; v_call: TRBV7-9; d_call: TRBD1; j_call: TRBJ1-2; cdr3_aa: CASSPMTGESDGYTF; cdr3_nt: TGTGCCAGCAGCCCCATGACAGGGGAGTCGGATGGCTACACCTTC
clone_size: NA; v_call: TRBV5-1; d_call: NA; j_call: TRBJ2-1; cdr3_aa: CASSLISASYNEQFF; cdr3_nt: TGCGCCAGCAGCTTGATTAGCGCCTCCTACAATGAGCAGTTCTTC
clone_size: NA; v_call: TRBV10-3; d_call: TRBD1; j_call: TRBJ2-3; cdr3_aa: CAISPRDRGRADTQYF; cdr3_nt: TGTGCCATCAGTCCCCGGGACAGGGGGCGGGCAGATACGCAGTATTTT
clone_size: NA; v_call: TRBV7-2; d_call: TRBD2; j_call: TRBJ2-3; cdr3_aa: CASPGTRNTDTQYF; cdr3_nt: TGTGCCAGCCCAGGGACTAGAAATACAGATACGCAGTATTTT